The rows below give T cell receptor beta chains drawn from one sample of a study of T cells in Graves' hyperthyroidism and ophthalmopathy. TCRdb recomputed calls from the multiplex PCR reads with MiXCR, one row per CDR3 protein. The sample lists more than 500,000 distinct CDR3 sequences, around 15% seen once, with approximately 3.8% in the top ten. The sequenced sample was blood. The receptors shown here come from a woman aged 25-40 years with Graves' hyperthyroidism. The conserved cysteine and the conserved F or W are not part of the CDR3 here. Rows may omit the clone size; those that give it use once, few, many or a size class.

V gene: TRBV5-1; clone size: .; J gene: TRBJ2-7; CDR3 protein: ASSLRREGAEQY
V gene: TRBV15; clone size: .; J gene: TRBJ2-2; CDR3 protein: ATSRVTIQGVNTGELF
V gene: TRBV19; clone size: few; J gene: TRBJ2-1; CDR3 protein: ASSNRQGAEQF
V gene: TRBV28; clone size: few; J gene: TRBJ2-7; CDR3 protein: ASSIFHRGRSYEQY
V gene: TRBV7-3; clone size: .; J gene: TRBJ2-1; CDR3 protein: ASSSSYHEQF
V gene: TRBV9; clone size: few; J gene: TRBJ2-2; CDR3 protein: ASTPGGTSGRAGGAGELF
V gene: TRBV19; clone size: .; J gene: TRBJ1-1; CDR3 protein: ASSLVSRNTEAF
V gene: TRBV7-9; clone size: .; J gene: TRBJ2-4; CDR3 protein: ASSVTAKNIQY
V gene: TRBV29-1; clone size: few; J gene: TRBJ2-2; CDR3 protein: SVPGLAGSGELF
V gene: TRBV2; clone size: many; J gene: TRBJ2-5; CDR3 protein: ASRQRSGTGGARETQY
V gene: TRBV6-2/TRBV6-3; clone size: .; J gene: TRBJ2-2; CDR3 protein: ASSARESTGELF
V gene: TRBV9; clone size: .; J gene: TRBJ2-1; CDR3 protein: ASSVTGLVYNEQF
V gene: TRBV18; clone size: many; J gene: TRBJ1-1; CDR3 protein: ASSPPGTPNTEAF
V gene: TRBV10-2; clone size: few; J gene: TRBJ2-3; CDR3 protein: ASTGGADTQY
V gene: TRBV7-2; clone size: many; J gene: TRBJ1-5; CDR3 protein: ASSLTLSNQPQH
V gene: TRBV27; clone size: many; J gene: TRBJ2-7; CDR3 protein: ASSLDGATYEQY
V gene: TRBV6-5; clone size: .; J gene: TRBJ1-6; CDR3 protein: ASSYKPVRGLKYNSPLH
V gene: TRBV9; clone size: .; J gene: TRBJ2-6; CDR3 protein: ASSVAVGPGANVLT
V gene: TRBV28; clone size: many; J gene: TRBJ2-7; CDR3 protein: ASSLGHGLVGALNSYEQY
V gene: TRBV20-1; clone size: .; J gene: TRBJ2-7; CDR3 protein: SASPRSSYEQY
V gene: TRBV7-9; clone size: few; J gene: TRBJ2-6; CDR3 protein: ASSSDSGTAGANVLT
V gene: TRBV15; clone size: .; J gene: TRBJ2-2; CDR3 protein: ATSRDRGSGELF
V gene: TRBV29-1; clone size: .; J gene: TRBJ2-7; CDR3 protein: SVVFPTSRSYEQY
V gene: TRBV9; clone size: .; J gene: TRBJ2-1; CDR3 protein: ASSVGLAGAYNEQF
V gene: TRBV5-1; clone size: many; J gene: TRBJ2-3; CDR3 protein: ASSGQGATFGDTQY
V gene: TRBV9; clone size: .; J gene: TRBJ2-3; CDR3 protein: ASSVGGRSDTQY
V gene: TRBV2; clone size: many; J gene: TRBJ2-1; CDR3 protein: ASSELAGGSYNEQF
V gene: TRBV30; clone size: many; J gene: TRBJ2-5; CDR3 protein: AWSASGGSGETQY
V gene: TRBV25-1; clone size: .; J gene: TRBJ1-1; CDR3 protein: ASSESAAGEAF
V gene: TRBV5-1; clone size: .; J gene: TRBJ2-1; CDR3 protein: ASSLGLAGIYNEQF
V gene: TRBV7-9; clone size: few; J gene: TRBJ2-5; CDR3 protein: ASSPQTGGPETQY
V gene: TRBV19; clone size: many; J gene: TRBJ2-1; CDR3 protein: ASRETGGTNEQF
V gene: TRBV28; clone size: .; J gene: TRBJ1-1; CDR3 protein: ASRYNTEAF
V gene: TRBV28; clone size: many; J gene: TRBJ1-5; CDR3 protein: ASSPGSMRRQPQH